The T cell receptor (beta chain) under discussion was sequenced for a study of T cells in Graves' hyperthyroidism and ophthalmopathy (dated by TCRdb to the late 2010s). Regarding the research as a whole: Peripheral blood was collected at initial diagnosis, before any treatment. TCR V-J signatures able to tell the groups apart were searched for in a discovery cohort of more than 90 patients, of whom over 40 had Graves' ophthalmopathy and about 60 had stable Graves' hyperthyroidism. Prospective prediction of ophthalmopathy was tested in an independent validation cohort of 18 to 20 hyperthyroidism patients and some 17 patients who later progressed to ophthalmopathy. The 90 to 100 discovery patients were randomly split 7:3 into training and test sets. In about 6 Graves' hyperthyroidism patients, the study also compared T-cell repertoires from thyroid tissue with T-cell repertoires from blood. Once sampling was done, hyperthyroidism patients were given methimazole at a starting dose of 30 mg daily, whereas ophthalmopathy patients were given high-dose intravenous methylprednisolone. According to the paper, TCR Vbeta CDR3 sequencing was carried out on over 130 peripheral blood samples, which came from more than 40 ophthalmopathy, around 74 hyperthyroidism and approximately 17 progressor patients. What the study reported, not specific to this receptor: Ophthalmopathy was separated from stable hyperthyroidism by a 13 V-J signature model, with 85% to 90% sensitivity and approximately 81% specificity obtained in cross-validation and 80%/75% obtained in testing. In validation, the model predicted progression to ophthalmopathy a median of about 6 months before onset, with around 70% sensitivity and almost 75% specificity. No statistical method was used to set the sample size in advance, and investigators knew the group allocation. Most expanded thyroid clonotypes (frequency above 0.001) were also detected in blood, suggesting blood repertoires may reflect thyroid immune responses.

TCR beta CDR3 regions were amplified from RNA transcripts. A first-round RT-PCR of the TCR CDR3 used the HTBI primer set with the Qiagen OneStep RT-PCR kit. A second multiplex PCR round built the libraries, followed by size selection and purification. Sequencing of the libraries was done on an Illumina HiSeq2000 using paired-end 100 bp reads. In the source study's methods: SOAPnuke was used to process the raw data, removing reads that contained adapters or uncalled bases, had a mean Phred below 15, or lacked an exact match to the constant primer or identifier. COPE v1.2.5 was used to merge the high-quality paired reads, and each unique nucleotide sequence was defined as a clonotype. MiTCR v1.1 was used to align the clonotypes against IMGT TRBV, TRBD and TRBJ reference segments. Only V-J combinations with frequency above 0.0001, covering roughly 99% of repertoires, were analysed. A TCS score was defined as the ratio of F50 (clonal expansion) to E x V (chaos), with BLOSUM62-based TCRdist applied between CDR3 peptides within each V-J. Welch's t-statistics and random forest reduced 450 to 600 V-J features to fewer than 15, which were used in a naive Bayes classifier (R e1071). TCRdb reworked the public reads: Q25 trimming with fastp, MiXCR clone assembly, productive beta chains retained. Rows with a matching CDR3 protein are joined into one entry that keeps the most common DNA and genes. The V and J calls, along with clone size, are taken from TCRdb and not from the paper's own processing. This sample holds about 640,000 distinct CDR3 sequences; less than 25% were observed only once. In total, the top ten clones hold about 34% of the sample.

Comments on this clonotype: No cognate antigen has been identified for it. Per-base qualities were not stored, and no clone one base away is much larger.

Sequences SGHRS (CDR1) and YFSETQ (CDR2) are obtained from the germline V gene. The CDR3 covers 13 residues, taking in both the cysteine and the phenylalanine. Solely the CDR3 DNA is kept, with 39 bases framed from the first base. A distance of 6 bases separates the germline ends of V and J, which lose 1 base and 3 bases respectively. Ophthalmopathy patients had moderately to severely active disease, Clinical Activity Score of at least 3, NOSPECS grade of at least 4, and duration under 3 months. Any patient with an uncontrolled infection, another autoimmune disease, pregnancy or lactation was excluded. Diagnoses were based on clinical symptoms, serum thyroxine and TRAb, thyroid ultrasound and orbital computed tomography. PBMCs were separated from approximately 9.9 ml of fresh peripheral blood using Ficoll-Paque density gradient centrifugation. Total RNA was extracted with Trizol reagent, and quality was checked on an Agilent 2100 Bioanalyzer.

Sequencing input: blood. The sequence derives from a man aged 25 to 40 with Graves' ophthalmopathy. The rearranged chain carries TRBV5-1 and TRBJ2-3, with the D gene uncertain. Here the CDR3 is given as CASSLKRTDTQYF. The nucleotide sequence reads as follows: TGCGCCAGCAGCTTGAAAAGGACAGATACGCAGTATTTT.